The present T cell receptor (beta chain) was sequenced within a study of blood T cell repertoires in COVID-19. The assay was immunoSEQ multiplex PCR, and TCRdb's table has in-frame clones only and misses some. The sample consists of around 390,000 clones, about 83% of them appearing once. V lost 4 bases, J lost 4 bases, and 8 bases lay in between. This CDR3 spans 12 amino acids. The germline V gene encodes CDR1 MNHEY and CDR2 SMNVEV (reference sequence). This TCR was recovered from a woman between 45 and 65 years old who had recovered from COVID-19. The sample taken for sequencing was PBMCs or T cells enriched from blood (not recorded which). V and J are TRBV27 and TRBJ2-7; D is unclear. The CDR3, as DNA: TGTGCCAGCAGTTCGAGGCCTTACGAGCAGTACTTC. Encoded protein: CASSSRPYEQYF.